This TCR beta chain originates from a study of shared clonotypes between healthy human individuals. General study findings and limits: Enrolling few donors narrowed the genetic and exposure-history diversity that was represented.

The study separated CD4+ cells into CD45RA+ naive and CD45RA-negative memory subsets. Concerning this clone itself: Its antigen remains unknown.

V gave up 7 bases and J gave up 2 bases; unmatched junction bases: 7. Looked up from germline, CDR1 is MGHDK and CDR2 is SYGVNS. The CDR3 is 15 amino acids. Profiled with immunoSEQ multiplex PCR; TCRdb holds only in-frame clones, not every one. The data contain 2 million to 2.5 million clones, 80% to 95% of them singletons. Sequencing was carried out using naive CD4+ T cells from PBMCs. Subset specified: CD45RA+ positively selected. This TCR was sampled from a man younger than 35 in good health. Some clones in this sample may be carry-over from other donors' samples. The chain combines TRBV25-1 with TRBJ2-1; 8 positions agree with TRBD2. CDR3 loop: CASIRAGATYNEQFF. The CDR3 coding sequence is TGTGCCAGCATTAGAGCGGGGGCTACCTACAATGAGCAGTTCTTC. The complete variable domain, with remaining parts taken from reference TRBV25-1 and TRBJ2-1, reads EADIYQTPRYLVIGTGKKITLECSQTMGHDKMYWYQQDPGMELHLIHYSYGVNSTEKGDLSSESTVSRIRTEHFPLTLESARPSHTSQYLCASIRAGATYNEQFFGPGTRLTVL.